This T cell receptor (beta chain) was profiled in a study of blood T cell repertoires in COVID-19. Study overall: Collection of acute and convalescent COVID-19 samples took place in the United States, Italy and Spain. T cells, B-cell-depleted T cells, or PBMCs supplied cDNA or gDNA.

The V segment lost 7 bases and the J segment 5 bases; nucleotides outside the gene matches: 10. Germline-derived CDR1 and CDR2 are MDHEN and SYDVKM. The CDR3 is made up of 15 amino acids. As processed by the authors: Amplifying reference gene primers gave estimates of nucleated cell counts. This table comes from immunoSEQ multiplex PCR, and its TCRdb copy is limited to in-frame clones, with some not included. V and J calls and clone size are copied from that table; D and trimming were computed from the DNA. The table includes about 180,000 clones, roughly 80% detected once. Seattle patients were enrolled while actively infected and followed longitudinally.

This sequence was found in a woman aged 70-85 years with COVID-19, enrolled during active disease. The sequenced sample consisted of peripheral blood. The chain links TRBV28 to TRBJ1-5; 8 bases match TRBD1. This CDR3 is CASITRGRRDQPQHF. CDR3 DNA: TGTGCCAGCATTACCAGGGGGCGCCGGGATCAGCCCCAGCATTTT.